The 30 T cell receptor beta chains reported below all come from one sample, sequenced in a study of CD8+ T cells in alopecia areata. Reverse transcribed after extraction, RNA yielded cDNA as the sequencing template. Assay: immunoSEQ multiplex PCR; the TCRdb copy retains only in-frame clones and omits some. Here the sample spans 200,000 to 250,000 clones, 43% being singletons. Described treatment: oral pan-JAK inhibitor, 5-10 mg twice daily. The sequencing here drew on CD4+ T cells sorted from blood, taken at approximately week 36, from a patient treated with tofacitinib. These receptor sequences come from a human donor with alopecia areata.

About this clone: Additional DNA sequences in this sample encode the identical CDR3. This chain joins TRBV5-6 and TRBJ2-1; D gene ambiguous. The CDR3 runs to 12 residues. The V end was cut by 0 bases, the J end by 7 bases, with 5 bases between. Germline-derived CDR1 and CDR2 are SGHDT and YYEEEE. CDR3 DNA sequence: TGTGCCAGCAGCTTGGTTCGGAATGAGCAGTTCTTC. Amino acid sequence: CASSLVRNEQFF.

This sequence joins TRBV5-4 and TRBJ1-2; TRBD1 matches 7 bases. This CDR3 has 15 amino acids. Looked up from germline, CDR1 is SGHNT and CDR2 is YYREEE (reference sequence). The trim removed 2 bases at V and 3 bases at J, leaving 7 bases unmatched. DNA for the CDR3: TGTGCCAGCAGCTTACAGGGGTTAATCCACTATGGCTACACCTTC. Protein sequence: CASSLQGLIHYGYTF. The full variable domain, completed using reference TRBV5-4 and TRBJ1-2, is ETGVTQSPTHLIKTRGQQVTLRCSSQSGHNTVSWYQQALGQGPQFIFQYYREEENGRGNFPPRFSGLQFPNYSSELNVNALELDDSALYLCASSLQGLIHYGYTFGSGTRLTVV.

This clone was recorded a few times. The CDR3 DNA reads TGTGCCTGGAGTTCAGGCGAAGGAGCAGATACGCAGTATTTT. It yields the protein CAWSSGEGADTQYF. The J gene is TRBJ2-3, the V gene TRBV30; D unclear. Trimming cost V 2 bases and J 4 bases, with 13 bases left between them. The CDR3 totals 14 residues. Germline CDR1 reads GTSNPN; CDR2 reads SVGIG (reference sequence).

The rearrangement joins TRBV30 to TRBJ2-3; tentatively, D is TRBD1 or TRBD2 (5 bases each). Per germline, CDR1 GTSNPN and CDR2 SVGIG (reference sequence). This CDR3 has 14 residues. V lost 1 base and J lost 4, with 12 bases in between. CDR3: CAWSGIGGPDTQYF. The DNA for the CDR3 is TGTGCCTGGAGTGGTATTGGGGGACCAGATACGCAGTATTTT.

This clone was counted ten times or more. V and J are TRBV28 and TRBJ1-2, with no clear D. Germline V gives CDR1 MDHEN, CDR2 SYDVKM. The V gene lost 6 bases and the J gene lost 8 bases, with 16 bases spanning the gap. This CDR3 region has 13 residues. CDR3 bases: TGTGCCAGCAGGACGATAAGATCTGGGGGCTACACCTTC. It specifies CASRTIRSGGYTF.

J is TRBJ2-6 and V is TRBV30; the D is unclear. The V gene lost 2 bases and the J gene lost 2 bases, with 4 bases spanning the gap. CDR1 and CDR2 (germline): GTSNPN, SVGIG (reference sequence). CDR3 size: 13 residues. This CDR3 is CAWSWAGANVLTF. The CDR3 DNA reads TGTGCCTGGAGTTGGGCTGGGGCCAACGTCCTGACTTTC.

The chain employs TRBV4-2 and TRBJ2-5; 9 bases match TRBD2. V shed 0 bases, J shed 5 bases, and the junction held 16 bases outside the gene matches. Germline CDR1 is LGHNA and CDR2 is YNFKEQ. CDR3 length equals 19 residues. CDR3 sequence: CASSQDHRRGRAIAETQYF. CDR3 in DNA: TGTGCCAGCAGCCAAGATCATCGGCGCGGGAGGGCCATTGCGGAGACCCAGTACTTC.

CDR3 residues: CASSLGSGRVYEQFF. CDR3 DNA: TGTGCCAGCAGCTTAGGTAGCGGGAGGGTATATGAGCAGTTCTTC. J is TRBJ2-1 and V is TRBV7-2, with 11 bases aligning to TRBD2. Trimming removed 1 base from V and 8 bases from J; junction bases left unmatched: 4. The germline V gene has CDR1 SGHTA and CDR2 FQGNSA. The CDR3 has 15 residues.

Written as DNA, the CDR3 is TGCAGCGTTGATCCCACACACTACGACGGCAGAGATACGCAGTATTTT. Amino acid sequence: CSVDPTHYDGRDTQYF. The chain couples TRBV29-1 to TRBJ2-3, with D hard to call. CDR3 length equals 16 residues. The V gene lost 3 bases and the J gene lost 5 bases, with 21 bases spanning the gap. CDR1 SQVTM and CDR2 ANQGSEA come from the germline V gene.

V is TRBV5-8 and J is TRBJ2-2; D gene uncertain. Between the trimmed V and J ends, which lost 6 bases and 6 bases, there was a span of 9 bases. Germline CDR1 is SGHTS and CDR2 is YDEGEE. The CDR3 runs to 12 residues. CDR3 loop: CASNPAPGELFF. The CDR3 bases are TGTGCCAGCAACCCCGCCCCCGGGGAGCTGTTTTTT. Supplemented by reference TRBV5-8 and TRBJ2-2, the full variable domain reads EAGVTQSPTHLIKTRGQQATLRCSPISGHTSVYWYQQALGLGLQFLLWYDEGEERNRGNFPPRFSGRQFPNYSSELNVNALELEDSALYLCASNPAPGELFFGEGSRLTVL.

This sequence joins TRBV11-3 and TRBJ2-7, with no clear D. V was cut by 1 base and J by 3 bases, with 13 bases left in between. CDR1 is SGHNT, CDR2 YENEEA, per germline. The CDR3 is 15 residues long. CDR3 amino acids: CASSLGSTRFYEQYF. The CDR3 DNA is TGTGCCAGCAGCTTAGGTTCCACTCGGTTCTACGAGCAGTACTTC.

J is TRBJ2-5 and V is TRBV6-4, with D possibly TRBD2 on 5 matching bases. The CDR3 runs 16 residues. Germline V gives CDR1 MRHNA, CDR2 SNTAGT. V lost 8 bases and J 2 bases, leaving 21 bases between the germline ends. The DNA for the CDR3 is TGTGCCAGCCTACCAAGGCCGATGGACTTGCAAGAGACCCAGTACTTC. Translating gives CASLPRPMDLQETQYF.

This clone turned up a few times. The V call is TRBV19, the J call TRBJ2-1, with 7 nucleotides matching TRBD2. CDR1 LNHDA and CDR2 SQIVND come from the germline V gene (reference sequence). The CDR3 totals 15 residues. V dropped 5 bases and J dropped 9; count of bases not matched to a gene: 13. In nucleotides, the CDR3 is TGTGCCAGTAGTCCCCACGCGGGAGATTTCGGTGAGCAGTTCTTC. Protein sequence: CASSPHAGDFGEQFF.

Regarding this clone: The sample has other DNA sequences that encode this CDR3 too. Here the CDR3 reads CASSYSRGLETQYF. The CDR3 DNA reads TGTGCCAGCAGTTACTCCAGGGGCTTGGAGACCCAGTACTTC. The gene calls are TRBV6-5 and TRBJ2-5, with D perhaps TRBD1 (6 bases). The germline CDR1 and CDR2 sequences are MNHEY and SVGAGI. The V gene lost 0 bases and the J gene lost 5 bases, with 10 bases spanning the gap. The CDR3 consists of 14 residues.

CDR3 nucleotides: TGTGCCAGCAGTCCGGGGACGGCGACCTCCTACGAGCAGTACTTC. Encoded protein: CASSPGTATSYEQYF. The chain has TRBV27 and TRBJ2-7; the D gene could be TRBD1 or TRBD2 (5 bases each). Trimming shortened V by 5 bases and J by 0 bases, and 14 bases separated the two germline ends. This CDR3 contains 15 residues. Germline V CDR1 and CDR2: MNHEY, SMNVEV (reference sequence).

The table lists this clone with a few counts. The chain couples TRBV7-2 to TRBJ2-7; D is possibly TRBD2 (6 bases). Germline assignment: CDR1 SGHTA and CDR2 FQGNSA. This CDR3 region has 16 residues. The germline V and J ends were trimmed by 1 base and 4 bases, with 17 bases remaining between them. DNA for the CDR3: TGTGCCAGCAGCTTAGGAATCGGAGGGATTGGGTACGAGCAGTACTTC. It encodes CASSLGIGGIGYEQYF.

This clone was seen more than once but under ten times. The chain couples TRBV19 to TRBJ2-1; tentatively, D is TRBD1 (6 bases). This CDR3 has 13 amino acids. CDR1 and CDR2 from the germline V gene are LNHDA and SQIVND (reference sequence). V shed 7 bases and J shed 1 base, with 8 bases lying between them. The CDR3: CASMRGSYNEQFF. CDR3 DNA: TGTGCCAGTATGAGGGGGTCCTACAATGAGCAGTTCTTC.

CDR3 residues: CASSKDPTPYNEQFF. The CDR3 DNA is TGTGCCAGCAGTAAAGATCCCACACCCTACAATGAGCAGTTCTTC. This sequence joins TRBV14 and TRBJ2-1; D gene unclear. Trimming stripped 6 bases from V and 2 bases from J, with 14 bases between. There are 15 residues in the CDR3. The germline V gene encodes CDR1 SGHDN and CDR2 FVKESK.

This clone came up many times. The rearrangement links TRBV2 to TRBJ2-7, with 8 bases identical to TRBD2. The CDR3 extends over 15 amino acids. V lost 6 bases, J lost 6 bases, and 13 bases stayed unmatched. CDR1 is SNHLY, CDR2 FYNNEI, per germline. The DNA of the CDR3 is TGTGCCAGCAGATATGCGGGGGGTACCAATGGCGAGCAGTACTTC. This codes for CASRYAGGTNGEQYF.

The chain employs TRBV7-9 and TRBJ2-2, with TRBD2 matching 7 bases. Germline-derived CDR1 and CDR2 are SEHNR and FQNEAQ (reference sequence). The CDR3 has 15 residues. Trimming at V came to 6 bases and at J to 2 bases, leaving 6 bases not matched to a gene. CDR3 region: CASRKASGNTGELFF. The DNA for the CDR3 is TGTGCCAGCAGGAAGGCTAGCGGTAACACCGGGGAGCTGTTTTTT.

The genes are TRBV29-1 and TRBJ2-5; no firm D call. V was pared by 2 bases and J by 5 bases, with 9 bases between. Germline V gene sequence: CDR1 SQVTM, CDR2 ANQGSEA. The CDR3 extends over 12 amino acids. The DNA of the CDR3 is TGCAGCGTTGAAAAGGGTACCGAGACCCAGTACTTC. Residues: CSVEKGTETQYF.

This sequence joins TRBV7-6 and TRBJ2-7; D might be TRBD2 (7 bases). This CDR3 spans 14 amino acids. The germline CDR1 and CDR2 sequences are SGHVS and FNYEAQ. Between the trimmed V and J ends, which lost 2 bases and 6 bases, there was a span of 14 bases. CDR3 coding DNA: TGTGCCAGCAGCTTAAGTCACAGGGAGGGCGAGCAGTACTTC. Protein: CASSLSHREGEQYF.

The chain has TRBV29-1 and TRBJ2-5; 11 positions agree with TRBD1. TRBJ2-7 explains the end of the DNA better; the J call may be wrong. Germline loops: CDR1 SQVTM, CDR2 ANQGSEA. The CDR3 loop spans 14 amino acids. In DNA, the CDR3 is TGCAGCGTTGTTCCGGGACAGGGGGGATCCGAGCAGTACTTC. Protein sequence: CSVVPGQGGSEQYF.

The chain employs TRBV5-1 and TRBJ2-5, with D perhaps matching TRBD1 or TRBD2 (5 bases each). This CDR3 region has 15 residues. Between the trimmed V and J ends, which lost 4 bases and 1 base, there was a span of 14 bases. Germline-derived CDR1 and CDR2 are SGHRS and YFSETQ. The CDR3 DNA reads TGCGCCAGCAGCCTTAACCCGGGACCCCAAGAGACCCAGTACTTC. It translates to CASSLNPGPQETQYF.

This clone was seen only a few times. CDR3 DNA: TGTGCCAGCAGTACGCGACCCACAGATACGCAGTATTTT. It is translated as CASSTRPTDTQYF. The chain is built from TRBV9 and TRBJ2-3, with unresolved D. The CDR3 spans 13 residues. Germline V lookup: CDR1 SGDLS, CDR2 YYNGEE. V was shortened by 5 bases and J by 2 bases, with 9 bases between the two germline ends.

This chain uses TRBV5-1 with TRBJ2-7, with D perhaps being TRBD1 or TRBD2 (5 bases each). The CDR3 runs 15 residues. The germline CDR1 and CDR2 sequences are SGHRS and YFSETQ. V lost 0 bases and J lost 7, with 17 bases in between. The CDR3 protein is CASSLAGPAEGEQYF. In DNA, the CDR3 is TGCGCCAGCAGCTTGGCCGGGCCCGCCGAGGGGGAGCAGTACTTC.

The chain is built from TRBV15 and TRBJ2-3, with a weak D call TRBD1 (6 bases). Germline V gene sequence: CDR1 LNHNV, CDR2 YYDKDF (reference sequence). Deletions cut 6 bases from V and 0 bases from J, with 13 bases between. The CDR3 has 15 residues. For the CDR3, the DNA is TGTGCCACCAGTGACAGGTCGGCTAGCACAGATACGCAGTATTTT. Translation gives CATSDRSASTDTQYF. Full variable domain (remainder filled in from reference TRBV15 and TRBJ2-3): DAMVIQNPRYQVTQFGKPVTLSCSQTLNHNVMYWYQQKSSQAPKLLFHYYDKDFNNEADTPDNFQSRRPNTSFCFLDIRSPGLGDTAMYLCATSDRSASTDTQYFGPGTRLTVL.

V is TRBV2 and J is TRBJ1-5; D is undetermined. Germline V lookup: CDR1 SNHLY, CDR2 FYNNEI. This CDR3 is 13 amino acids long. Trimming cost V 0 bases and J 5 bases, with 5 bases left between them. CDR3 residues: CASSEAGDQPQHF. CDR3 bases: TGTGCCAGCAGTGAAGCGGGAGATCAGCCCCAGCATTTT.

This clone was counted a few times. The CDR3, as DNA: TGCAGCGTTGTCTATCGGGGGAAGCAAGAGACCCAGTACTTC. Translation gives CSVVYRGKQETQYF. V and J are TRBV29-1 and TRBJ2-5; maybe TRBD2 (6 bases). The CDR3 is 14 amino acids. Germline CDR1 SQVTM, CDR2 ANQGSEA. With 4 bases removed from V and 2 bases from J, the gap between germline ends came to 14 bases.

This clone has just a few counts. The CDR3, as DNA: TGCGCCAGCAGTCCCAGGGGGCTCACTGAAGCTTTCTTT. As protein: CASSPRGLTEAFF. This chain links TRBV4-3 with TRBJ1-1; 8 positions match TRBD1. The CDR3 is 13 amino acids. V lost 6 bases to trimming and J lost 4 bases; unmatched junction nucleotides: 4. Germline CDR1 is LGHNA and CDR2 is YSLEER.